Described below is a single T cell receptor beta chain sequence and its context. The clone's antigen remains unknown. The junction does not match germline at one end; this may be a read error. The data are from a study of T cell repertoires in cytomegalovirus infection (dated by TCRdb to about 2019). With respect to the entire study: Because public TCR beta signatures pointed to carriage of CMV infection together with the matching HLA type, the HLA type of each donor mattered for the analysis.

Beyond this particular receptor, the publication reports: The ex vivo response was dominated by HLA-C-restricted CMV-specific TCR beta clonotypes, which also provided the single most frequent clonotype in two of eight donors. Carriers of CMV infection plus the relevant HLA type were discriminated by the cumulative frequency of public TCR beta family members in the study cohort and in an independent approximately 360-donor cohort.

The listed sequencing device is Illumina HiSeq 1500. Through fastp at Q25 and MiXCR, TCRdb rebuilt clones from the public reads, retaining in-frame beta chains. Under each unique CDR3 protein, matching rows form one entry showing the most common genes and DNA. Across this sample there are approximately 750,000 distinct CDR3 sequences, with less than 40% seen only once. Around 2.8% of the sample is in the top ten clones. Taken from cysteine to phenylalanine, the CDR3 has 14 residues. The sequence is cut down to CDR3 DNA, 42 bases in frame from base 1. The germline V gene specifies SGHTA as CDR1 and FQGNSA as CDR2.

The sample comprised PBMCs. The origin of this receptor is a human donor in good health (CMV status not recorded). Some clones in this sample may be carry-over from other donors' samples. This sequence uses TRBV7-2 and TRBJ2-7; the junction holds 11 bases that match TRBD2. The DNA sequence follows: TGTGCCAGCAGCCTGACTAGCGGGACCTACGATCAGTACTTC. It translates as CASSLTSGTYDQYF.